This T cell receptor (beta chain) was observed in a study of blood T cell repertoires in COVID-19. Study summary: COVID-19 samples collected from the United States, Italy and Spain covered acute and convalescent phases. T cells, B-cell-depleted T cells, or PBMCs provided the cDNA or gDNA that served as material.

In the authors' workflow: Reference gene primer amplification gave estimated nucleated cell counts. The protocol was immunoSEQ multiplex PCR, while the TCRdb copy is restricted to in-frame clones and leaves out a portion. The V and J calls and clone size come from that table; D and trimming were worked out from the DNA. This sample carries 150,000 to 200,000 clones, about 81% of them seen once, and the ten largest clones take around 19%. The CDR3 is 18 amino acids. This clone has only one observation. This receptor was obtained from an elderly woman with acute or convalescent COVID-19. Specimen: peripheral blood. The chain carries TRBV21-1 and TRBJ1-1; the table's D gene call, TRBD1, was not cross checked with the DNA. TRBV21-1 represents a pseudogene. The CDR3, as DNA: TGTGCCAGCACTGCGGGGGAGGGCCAGGGGGCGCCGAACACTGAAGCTTTCTTT. As protein: CASTAGEGQGAPNTEAFF.